The T cell receptor beta chain under discussion was sequenced for a study of early T cells in non-severe SARS-CoV-2 infection. TCRdb passed the 5' RACE reads through MiXCR, listing each CDR3 protein once. The table has tens of thousands of distinct CDR3 sequences, 5.5% to 7.5% seen once. This clonotype was picked up many times. Germline CDR1 and CDR2: LNHDA and SQIVND (reference sequence). The CDR3 totals 15 residues. The germline V and J ends were trimmed by 3 bases and 4 bases, with 15 bases remaining between them. This rearrangement joins TRBV19 to TRBJ1-2, with a tentative D call TRBD1 (6 bases). Sequencing input: whole blood. This TCR came from an adult who was a healthcare worker with PCR-confirmed SARS-CoV-2 infection or an uninfected control (not recorded which). DNA of the CDR3: TGTGCCAGTAGTATGAGATCGTCAGGGGCCTATGGCTACACCTTC. This translates into CASSMRSSGAYGYTF. The entire variable domain, with the rest obtained from reference TRBV19 and TRBJ1-2, is as follows: DGGITQSPKYLFRKEGQNVTLSCEQNLNHDAMYWYRQDPGQGLRLIYYSQIVNDFQKGDIAEGYSVSREKKESFPLTVTSAQKNPTAFYLCASSMRSSGAYGYTFGSGTRLTVV.